This T cell receptor beta chain was identified during a study of T-cell memory formation after mild COVID-19. Across the whole study: TCR clusters largely stayed donor specific.

TCRdb re-derived calls from the 5' RACE reads in MiXCR, one entry per CDR3 protein. The sample holds approximately 450,000 distinct CDR3 sequences, roughly 18% seen once. As regards this clonotype: Its cognate antigen is unknown.

The V gene's germline CDR1 is SGHDT and CDR2 YYEEEE. The ends lost 2 bases at V and 7 bases at J; junction bases unmatched: 13. This CDR3 spans 16 amino acids. General study results and limits: CD4+ clones that contracted lay mainly in CM and EM; CD8+ ones lay in EMRA. Pre-infection memory showed some responding clones, and this suggested that cross-reactive memory joined.

The chain combines TRBV5-6 with TRBJ1-2, with TRBD1 identical over 8 bases. The material sequenced was PBMCs or a T cell subset sorted from them (not recorded which). The TCR sequence derives from an adult woman who had mild COVID-19 (a few samples of this study predate the infection). Cell type and time point are not known. The CDR3 loop is CASSFRDRLIGTGYTF. CDR3 coding DNA: TGTGCCAGCAGCTTTCGGGACAGGCTTATCGGAACTGGCTACACCTTC.